The 7 T cell receptor beta chains below come from one sample, sequenced in a study of T cell repertoires in ileal Crohn's disease. The data were produced by immunoSEQ multiplex PCR, yet TCRdb's version contains in-frame clones alone and is incomplete. Of approximately 18,000 clones listed, about 60% are singletons. The source material was ileal tissue. Receptor source: an adult with Crohn's disease.

CDR3 residues: CASSEFGQGTQSTIYF. The DNA for the CDR3 is TGTGCCAGCAGTGAATTCGGACAGGGGACACAGAGCACCATATATTTT. J is TRBJ1-3 and V is TRBV6-1, with TRBD1 identical over 9 bases. The CDR3 totals 16 residues. The germline CDR1 and CDR2 sequences are MNHNS and SASEGT. V lost 2 bases, J lost 9 bases, and 11 bases stayed unmatched.

The V call is TRBV2, the J call TRBJ2-3; D is possibly TRBD1 (6 bases). Trimming stripped 8 bases from V and 4 bases from J, with 19 bases between. In germline, CDR1 is SNHLY, CDR2 FYNNEI. The CDR3 contains 15 residues. The CDR3 DNA reads TGTGCCAGCCAAAGACAGGAGAGTTTCGCAGATACGCAGTATTTT. Translated, it gives CASQRQESFADTQYF. The whole variable domain, remainder taken from reference TRBV2 and TRBJ2-3, is EPEVTQTPSHQVTQMGQEVILRCVPISNHLYFYWYRQILGQKVEFLVSFYNNEISEKSEIFDDQFSVERPDGSNFTLKIRSTKLEDSAMYFCASQRQESFADTQYFGPGTRLTVL.

The rearrangement links TRBV4-3 to TRBJ1-2, with TRBD1 identical over 10 bases. The V gene end was trimmed by 5 bases and the J gene end by 8 bases; junction bases not matched to a gene: 14. Germline CDR1 is LGHNA and CDR2 is YSLEER. This CDR3 contains 16 residues. CDR3 loop: CASSARQGATFRGYTF. CDR3 DNA sequence: TGCGCCAGCAGCGCCCGACAGGGGGCTACCTTCCGAGGCTACACCTTC.

The count of this clone is one. This rearrangement joins TRBV5-1 to TRBJ2-3, with 16 bases lining up with TRBD2. V lost 4 bases to trimming and J lost 1 base; unmatched junction nucleotides: 6. Germline V gives CDR1 SGHRS, CDR2 YFSETQ. The CDR3 is made up of 18 amino acids. In DNA form, the CDR3 reads TGCGCCAGCAGCCTTTCCGGGACTAGCGGGAGGGGCACAGATACGCAGTATTTT. Protein: CASSLSGTSGRGTDTQYF.

This clone was observed a handful of times. The V gene is TRBV27, the J gene TRBJ2-7; 7 bases are shared with TRBD1. The V gene end was trimmed by 3 bases and the J gene end by 0 bases; junction bases not matched to a gene: 14. The CDR3 contains 18 residues. Germline CDR1 reads MNHEY; CDR2 reads SMNVEV (reference sequence). CDR3 region: CASSFKPPVQGNSYEQYF. CDR3 nucleotides: TGTGCCAGCAGTTTTAAGCCCCCCGTACAGGGGAACTCCTACGAGCAGTACTTC.

The CDR3 nucleotides are TGTGCCAGCACTCGTGAGGGCTTATCACGGCCCCAGCATTTT. This sequence encodes CASTREGLSRPQHF. The rearrangement links TRBV28 to TRBJ1-5; D remains unclear. CDR1 and CDR2 (germline): MDHEN, SYDVKM. Between the trimmed V and J ends, which lost 7 bases and 9 bases, there was a span of 19 bases. The CDR3 consists of 14 residues.

J is TRBJ2-1 and V is TRBV27; 12 positions agree with TRBD2. The J segment lost 7 bases and the V segment lost 5 bases, leaving 9 bases of the junction unmatched. CDR3 length: 16 residues. Germline CDR1 MNHEY, CDR2 SMNVEV (reference sequence). The CDR3 spells CASSALTSGRWNEQFF. As DNA, the CDR3 is TGTGCCAGCAGTGCCCTGACTAGCGGGAGATGGAATGAGCAGTTCTTC.